This T cell receptor (beta chain) came from a study of T cell changes during pregnancy in multiple sclerosis. Method: immunoSEQ multiplex PCR; TCRdb's copy keeps in-frame clones and lacks some. The sample has under 70,000 clones; 91% are singletons. Germline-derived CDR1 and CDR2 are MNHEY and SMNVEV (reference sequence). Trimming removed 3 bases from V and 5 bases from J, with 11 bases in between. This CDR3 has 15 amino acids. The source of this sequence is a female donor in good health, enrolled as a control in a pregnancy study. The source material was peripheral blood, sampled after pregnancy. The V call is TRBV27, the J call TRBJ1-6; D gene unclear. CDR3 sequence (DNA): TGTGCCAGCAGTTTTATCGGTGTGAATAATTCACCCCTCCACTTT. Amino acids: CASSFIGVNNSPLHF.